The TCR beta chain described here comes from a study of T cell responses to AZD1222 COVID-19 vaccine. Sequenced by immunoSEQ multiplex PCR; TCRdb stores in-frame clones only, minus some. The table records about 89,000 clones, 89% of them present only once. The material was peripheral blood, obtained 28 days after the second AZD1222 dose. The clonotype originates from an adult who received the AZD1222 COVID-19 vaccine.

Written as DNA, the CDR3 is TGTGCCAGCAGCTTAGCGGGGCAGCTTAATCAGCCCCAGCATTTT. It encodes CASSLAGQLNQPQHF. V and J are TRBV7-2 and TRBJ1-5; D possibly corresponds to TRBD1 (5 bases). Trimming shortened V by 0 bases and J by 4 bases, and 10 bases separated the two germline ends. Germline CDR1 and CDR2: SGHTA and FQGNSA. The CDR3 spans 15 residues.